The entry below describes one T cell receptor (beta chain). The antigen is unknown. The germline CDR1 and CDR2 sequences are SGHTA and FQGTGA. V lost 4 bases, J lost 2 bases, and 12 bases lay in between. The CDR3 covers 15 residues. The sample originates from a study of T cells in Graves' hyperthyroidism and ophthalmopathy. Study findings and constraints: Most thyroid clonotypes with frequency above 0.001 were detected in blood.

From RNA transcripts, TCR beta CDR3 regions were amplified. HTBI primers were the set used in a first-round RT-PCR of the TCR CDR3. TCRdb ran MiXCR on the multiplex PCR reads and lists one entry per CDR3 protein. Here the sample spans 600,000 to 850,000 distinct CDR3 sequences, under 20% being singletons. The study left out patients who had uncontrolled infection, other autoimmune disease, pregnancy or lactation. Source material for PBMCs was around 10 ml fresh peripheral blood. The sample consisted of blood. This TCR came from a woman in her forties or fifties with Graves' hyperthyroidism that later progressed to Graves' ophthalmopathy. The chain carries TRBV7-3 and TRBJ1-5; no firm D call. CDR3 sequence (DNA): TGTGCCAGCAGCTCGCCACATGGCGGCAATCAGCCCCAGCATTTT. Translated: CASSSPHGGNQPQHF.